The sequence of this T cell receptor beta chain was determined in a study of blood T cells in healthy people across ages. General observations from the study: Donor CMV infection status was unknown, possibly confounding age-related changes in expanded clonotypes. With age, beta diversity per million T cells declined roughly linearly, significantly by 40.

This clonotype was seen more than once but under ten times. Its antigen is unidentified. There are 15 residues in the CDR3. CDR1 is SGHTA, CDR2 FQGNSA, per germline. Trimming took 5 bases from V and 0 from J, leaving 11 bases between them. A J-beta primer mix and a sample-barcoded 5' primer were used in a second PCR of roughly 6 to 11 cycles. Every single cDNA molecule received a tag from a template-switch adaptor with 12 random nucleotides. TCRdb redid the calling of the 5' RACE reads with MiXCR, one entry per CDR3 protein. Of about 1,500,000 distinct CDR3 sequences listed, approximately 28% were seen once; the top ten hold approximately 7.7%.

The clonotype originates from a woman aged 25 to 39 in good health. Source material: blood. The chain joins TRBV7-2 to TRBJ1-3; perhaps TRBD1 as D (6 bases). The CDR3 DNA reads TGTGCCAGCAGCCCTACAGGGCTCTCTGGAAACACCATATATTTT. Residues: CASSPTGLSGNTIYF.